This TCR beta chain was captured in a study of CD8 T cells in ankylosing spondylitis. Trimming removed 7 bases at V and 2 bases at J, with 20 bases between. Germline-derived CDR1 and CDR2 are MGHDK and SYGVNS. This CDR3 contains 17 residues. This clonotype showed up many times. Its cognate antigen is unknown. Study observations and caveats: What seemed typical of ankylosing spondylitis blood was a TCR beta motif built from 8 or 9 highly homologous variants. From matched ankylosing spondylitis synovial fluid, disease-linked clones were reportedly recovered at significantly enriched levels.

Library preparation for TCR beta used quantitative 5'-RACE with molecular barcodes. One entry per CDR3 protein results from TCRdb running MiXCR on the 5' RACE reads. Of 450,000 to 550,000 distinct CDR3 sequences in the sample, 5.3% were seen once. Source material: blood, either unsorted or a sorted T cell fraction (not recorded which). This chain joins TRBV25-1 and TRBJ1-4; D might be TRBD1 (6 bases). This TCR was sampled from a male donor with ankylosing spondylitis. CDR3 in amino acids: CASTLLPHRETNEKLFF. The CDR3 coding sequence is TGTGCCAGCACTCTCCTTCCCCACAGGGAGACTAATGAAAAACTGTTTTTT.